The 6 T cell receptor beta chains reported below all come from one sample, sequenced in a study of a mutant IDH1 vaccine in newly diagnosed glioma (dated by TCRdb to the early 2020s). The method behind the library was the immunoSEQ multiplex PCR assay. TCRdb stores this immuneACCESS table with in-frame sequences only. Part of the clones is absent; in the studies checked, under half of the shortfall reflects unresolved V genes, and no reason is known for the rest. Recorded for this sample are some 70,000 clones; almost 85% of them occurred a single time. The top ten hold about 12% of the sample. The sample's time point label, decoded: week 35, safety follow-up. Every vaccine dose consisted of 300 ug of a 20-mer mutant IDH1 peptide in Montanide, administered subcutaneously together with topical imiquimod. Their target antigens are unknown. The sample consisted of PBMCs, taken from a glioma patient whose treatment included an IDH1 peptide vaccine. These receptor sequences come from a man between 18 and 35 years old with glioma.

The chain has TRBV27 and TRBJ2-1, with D uncertain. Germline-derived CDR1 and CDR2 are MNHEY and SMNVEV (reference sequence). V lost 4 bases to trimming and J lost 2 bases, with 6 bases between them. CDR3 length: 13 amino acids. CDR3 sequence (DNA): TGTGCCAGCAGTTCCCTTACCTACAATGAGCAGTTCTTC. Encoded protein: CASSSLTYNEQFF.

V gene TRBV11-2 combines with J gene TRBJ2-5, with 12 bases lining up with TRBD2. The CDR3 runs to 15 residues. Germline V gene lookup returns CDR1 SGHAT and CDR2 FQNNGV. The trim removed 9 bases at V and 2 bases at J, leaving 7 bases unmatched. CDR3 in amino acids: CASRPGLAGQETQYF. CDR3 bases: TGTGCCAGTCGACCAGGACTAGCGGGACAAGAGACCCAGTACTTC.

This clone was seen a single time. The rearrangement links TRBV27 to TRBJ2-5; D tentatively reads TRBD1 or TRBD2 (6 bases each). Germline loops: CDR1 MNHEY, CDR2 SMNVEV (reference sequence). V was trimmed by 4 bases and J by 4 bases, leaving 16 bases between them. The CDR3 runs to 15 residues. CDR3 sequence (DNA): TGTGCCAGCAGTTGGGGGGCAGGAGTGGGAGAGACCCAGTACTTC. This sequence encodes CASSWGAGVGETQYF.

This CDR3 reads CASSPRTGAYEQYF. The DNA of the CDR3 is TGTGCCAGCTCACCACGGACAGGGGCCTACGAGCAGTACTTC. The chain links TRBV18 to TRBJ2-7; TRBD1 matches 9 bases. Germline CDR1 and CDR2: KGHSH and LQKENI. V shed 1 base and J 2 bases; nucleotides not matched to a gene: 0. CDR3 length: 14 amino acids.

This sequence joins TRBV11-2 and TRBJ1-1; 8 bases map to TRBD1. After removal of 3 bases from V and 2 bases from J, the junction contained 2 bases not matched to a gene. This CDR3 is built from 14 residues. CDR1 is SGHAT and CDR2 is FQNNGV in the germline V gene. The CDR3 loop reads CASSFAGGNTEAFF. The CDR3 coding sequence is TGTGCCAGCAGCTTCGCAGGGGGCAACACTGAAGCTTTCTTT.

V gene TRBV15 combines with J gene TRBJ2-1; TRBD2 matches at 7 bases. Germline lookup yields CDR1 LNHNV and CDR2 YYDKDF (reference sequence). V was pared by 4 bases and J by 7 bases, with 1 base of the junction left unmatched. The CDR3 totals 12 residues. This CDR3 reads CATSMGGNEQFF. The CDR3 DNA reads TGTGCCACCAGCATGGGGGGGAATGAGCAGTTCTTC. Looking up the rest from reference TRBV15 and TRBJ2-1 gives the full variable domain: DAMVIQNPRYQVTQFGKPVTLSCSQTLNHNVMYWYQQKSSQAPKLLFHYYDKDFNNEADTPDNFQSRRPNTSFCFLDIRSPGLGDTAMYLCATSMGGNEQFFGPGTRLTVL.